This TCR beta chain comes out of a study of blood T cell repertoires in COVID-19. Background on the study: PBMCs, B-cell-depleted T cells, or T cells were the source of the cDNA or gDNA that made up the material.

Using immunoSEQ multiplex PCR, the repertoire was profiled, and TCRdb retains in-frame clones only, with some absent. The sample has fewer than 150,000 clones; over 70% are singletons. The clonotype originates from an elderly man with acute or convalescent COVID-19. Sequenced input: peripheral blood.

The CDR3 nucleotides are TGTGCCAGCTCACCACAGGGGCTTGAGCAGTACTTC. It encodes CASSPQGLEQYF. The chain carries TRBV18 and TRBJ2-7; D possibly corresponds to TRBD1 (5 bases). The V gene lost 1 base and the J gene lost 7 bases, with 8 bases spanning the gap. CDR3 length: 12 residues. Germline lookup yields CDR1 KGHSH and CDR2 LQKENI.